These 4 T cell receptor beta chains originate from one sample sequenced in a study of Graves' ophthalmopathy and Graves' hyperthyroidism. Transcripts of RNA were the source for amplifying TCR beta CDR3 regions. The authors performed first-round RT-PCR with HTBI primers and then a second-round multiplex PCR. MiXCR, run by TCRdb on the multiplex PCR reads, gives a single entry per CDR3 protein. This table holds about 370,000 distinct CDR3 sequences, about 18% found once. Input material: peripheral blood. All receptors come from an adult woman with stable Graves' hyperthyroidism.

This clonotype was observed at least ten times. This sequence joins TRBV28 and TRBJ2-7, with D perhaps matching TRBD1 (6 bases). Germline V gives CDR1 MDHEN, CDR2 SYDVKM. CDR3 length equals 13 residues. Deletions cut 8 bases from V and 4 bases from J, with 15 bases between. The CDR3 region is CASLRDNSYEQYF. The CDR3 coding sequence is TGTGCCAGCCTTCGGGACAACTCTTACGAGCAGTACTTC.

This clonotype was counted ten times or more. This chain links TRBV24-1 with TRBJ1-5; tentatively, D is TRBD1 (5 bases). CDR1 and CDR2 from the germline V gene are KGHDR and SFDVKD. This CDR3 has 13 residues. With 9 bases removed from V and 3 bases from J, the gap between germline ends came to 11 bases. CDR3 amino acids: CATAGSANQPQHF. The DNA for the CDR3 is TGTGCCACCGCAGGGAGTGCCAATCAGCCCCAGCATTTT.

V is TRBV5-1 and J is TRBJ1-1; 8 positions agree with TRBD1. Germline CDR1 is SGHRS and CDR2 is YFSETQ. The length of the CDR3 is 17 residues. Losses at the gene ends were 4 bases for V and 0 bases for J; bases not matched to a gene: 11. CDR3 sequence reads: CASSPGRSDRVNTEAFF. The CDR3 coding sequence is TGCGCCAGCAGCCCGGGCCGCTCGGACAGGGTGAACACTGAAGCTTTCTTT.

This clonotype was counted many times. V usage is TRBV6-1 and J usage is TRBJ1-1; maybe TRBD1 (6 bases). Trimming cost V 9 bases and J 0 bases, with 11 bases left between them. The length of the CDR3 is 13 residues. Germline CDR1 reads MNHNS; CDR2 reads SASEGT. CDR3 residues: CASKQGMNTEAFF. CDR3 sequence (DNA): TGTGCCAGTAAACAGGGCATGAACACTGAAGCTTTCTTT.